This is a list of T cell receptor beta chains from one sample in a study of technical replicates of blood from a handful of donors. This table comes from immunoSEQ multiplex PCR, and its TCRdb copy is limited to in-frame clones, with some not included. The sample yields around 54,000 clones, more than 95% seen once. Input material: T cells isolated from PBMCs. The receptors originated from a human donor in good health. Both conserved end residues are part of each CDR3. The D gene is left open where the match is weak. Expanded clones are given a class, and other clones once, few, many or no size at all.

15 TRBJ2-7 TRBD1 once TRBV7-6 TGTGCCAGCAGCCACGGGACAGGGAAAAGTTACGAGCAGTACTTC CASSHGTGKSYEQYF
16 TRBJ2-3 . . TRBV28 TGTGCCAGCAGTGCCCGGGATAGGGCTCCCGCAGATACGCAGTATTTT CASSARDRAPADTQYF
12 TRBJ1-1 . few TRBV9 TGTGCCAGCAGCGATGGGAGCCCTGAAGCTTTCTTT CASSDGSPEAFF
17 TRBJ1-1 TRBD1 . TRBV18 TGTGCCAGCTCACCTCTCGGGACAGGGGAATCCTTACCCGAAGCTTTCTTT CASSPLGTGESLPEAFF
15 TRBJ2-3 . . TRBV7-8 TGTGCCAGCAGCTTATTTCGGGAGACCACAGATACGCAGTATTTT CASSLFRETTDTQYF
15 TRBJ2-3 . . TRBV5-4 TGTGCCAGCAGCTTGGGGCTAGAAAGCACAGATACGCAGTATTTT CASSLGLESTDTQYF
14 TRBJ2-7 . . TRBV4-3 TGCGCCAGCAGCCAAGCTAAGAGGGTAGGCGAGCAGTACTTC CASSQAKRVGEQYF
14 TRBJ1-5 TRBD1 once TRBV11-2 TGTGCCAGCAGCTCCTCAGGGGGATATCAGCCCCAGCATTTT CASSSSGGYQPQHF
15 TRBJ2-2 . . TRBV14 TGTGCCAGCAGCCAAGAACTAGGGCTCACCGGGGAGCTGTTTTTT CASSQELGLTGELFF
13 TRBJ1-5 . . TRBV19 TGTGCCAGTAGTCCAGGAAGCAATCAGCCCCAGCATTTT CASSPGSNQPQHF
12 TRBJ1-2 . . TRBV11-2 TGTGCCAGCAGCTTCAGGAACTATGGCTACACCTTC CASSFRNYGYTF
12 TRBJ2-7 TRBD1 once TRBV12-5 TGTGCTAGTGGTTTGCCAGGGACAGGGACGTACTTC CASGLPGTGTYF
15 TRBJ2-1 TRBD2 once TRBV19 TGTGCCAGTAGTATCCGCCTAGCGGAGTACAATGAGCAGTTCTTC CASSIRLAEYNEQFF
14 TRBJ1-5 TRBD1 . TRBV7-9 TGTGCCAGCAGCGAAGGGACAGGGAATCAGCCCCAGCATTTT CASSEGTGNQPQHF
14 TRBJ1-5 . . TRBV6-1 TGTGCCAGCAGTGAAGACAGGGCTAATCAGCCCCAGCATTTT CASSEDRANQPQHF
14 TRBJ2-2 TRBD1 . TRBV29-1 TGCAGCGGGTGGACAGGGGAATTTCACGGGGAGCTGTTTTTT CSGWTGEFHGELFF
14 TRBJ1-4 . . TRBV7-9 TGTGCCAGCAGACAGGACAGTAAAAATGAAAAACTGTTTTTT CASRQDSKNEKLFF
13 TRBJ1-1 . . TRBV9 TGTGCCAGCTCCGGGGGGGTATACACTGAAGCTTTCTTT CASSGGVYTEAFF